Below, 4 T cell receptor beta chains from the same sample are listed, as sequenced in a study of cytomegalovirus exposure and HLA in healthy donors. PCR employed 60 Vbeta and 13 Jbeta primers. Method: immunoSEQ multiplex PCR; TCRdb's copy keeps in-frame clones and lacks some. The table includes about 130,000 clones, 80% detected once. Sequencing input: PBMCs. All receptors come from a young man in good health and CMV-seronegative.

This clone was picked up a small number of times. The chain has TRBV6-6 and TRBJ1-1; 10 nucleotides align to TRBD1. The CDR3 totals 16 residues. The junction had 6 bases not matched to a gene; V was cut back by 0 bases and J by 5 bases. From germline, CDR1 is MNHNY and CDR2 SVGAGI (reference sequence). In DNA form, the CDR3 reads TGTGCCAGCAGTTACTCCTGGACAGGGGGAAGGACTGAAGCTTTCTTT. Its protein product is CASSYSWTGGRTEAFF.

This sequence joins TRBV5-4 and TRBJ2-3, with a possible D match to TRBD1 (6 bases). Trimming took off 3 bases at V and 2 bases at J, with 10 bases between the two ends. The CDR3 has 14 residues. From germline, CDR1 is SGHNT and CDR2 YYREEE (reference sequence). The CDR3: CASSSRTDTDTQYF. CDR3 in DNA: TGTGCCAGCAGCTCGAGGACAGACACAGATACGCAGTATTTT.

V gene TRBV28 combines with J gene TRBJ2-7, with 7 positions matching TRBD2. V gave up 7 bases and J gave up 0 bases; unmatched junction bases: 9. CDR1 is MDHEN and CDR2 is SYDVKM in the germline V gene. CDR3 length equals 15 residues. CDR3 coding DNA: TGTGCCAGCACTCTTGGGGGGAGGGGCTCCTACGAGCAGTACTTC. It encodes CASTLGGRGSYEQYF.

This chain connects TRBV2 to TRBJ2-7; D not certain. Germline V CDR1 and CDR2: SNHLY, FYNNEI. Trimming cost V 6 bases and J 2 bases, with 17 bases left between them. This CDR3 has 15 amino acids. CDR3 in amino acids: CASRKDTSLTYEQYF. In nucleotides, the CDR3 is TGTGCCAGCAGGAAAGACACCTCACTGACCTACGAGCAGTACTTC.